Here is one TCR beta chain with its context. In making TCR cDNA, 5'RACE template switching added a universal primer site and UMIs to it. One entry per CDR3 protein results from TCRdb running MiXCR on the 5' RACE reads. The sample shows 40,000 to 55,000 distinct CDR3 sequences, more than 6.5% of them seen only once. This record belongs to a study of T cells after yellow fever vaccination. Whole-study results and caveats: Detected again after the booster were most primary-vaccination clones, at 96% CD4 and 88% CD8. Weaker overall was a secondary response that nonetheless peaked faster, on day 5 versus 15.

This CDR3 contains 16 residues. Trimming cost V 1 base and J 6 bases, with 15 bases left between them. Germline V gene sequence: CDR1 SGHVS, CDR2 FNYEAQ. V usage is TRBV7-6 and J usage is TRBJ2-2, with D hard to call. Source: CD8+ T cells not binding an NS4B(214-222) dextramer, sorted from PBMCs, taken around 45 days after the first yellow fever vaccination. The clonotype originates from a man younger than 35 who received the YFV17D yellow fever vaccine. The CDR3 bases are TGTGCCAGCAGCTTAGGGGTCGCTAGTCCGGCCGGGGAGCTGTTTTTT. This sequence encodes CASSLGVASPAGELFF.